This T cell receptor beta chain was captured by sequencing in a study of cytomegalovirus exposure and HLA in healthy donors. Overall study findings and caveats: Usually a TCR sequence was rare, but some public TCRs were found in many donors.

CDR1 SGHTA and CDR2 FQGNSA come from the germline V gene. The junction had 11 bases not matched to a gene; V was cut back by 0 bases and J by 10 bases. CDR3 size: 16 residues. Clones were sequenced by immunoSEQ multiplex PCR, and TCRdb holds only the in-frame ones, with some missing. The data show about 170,000 clones, around nine tenths seen once. This clone was seen ten or more times. Its antigen is undetermined. This rearrangement joins TRBV7-2 to TRBJ2-1, with 8 nucleotides matching TRBD2. The source material was PBMCs. The sequence derives from a woman in her late teens or twenties in good health and CMV-seropositive. The chain's CDR3 is CASSLAGTGGGSEQFF. CDR3 in DNA: TGTGCCAGCAGCTTAGCTGGGACGGGAGGGGGGTCCGAGCAGTTCTTC.